This T cell receptor (beta chain) was sequenced for a study of radiation and T cells in renal cell carcinoma. CDR1 and CDR2 (germline): MNHEY, SMNVEV (reference sequence). The CDR3 is 14 residues long. The V end was cut by 0 bases, the J end by 2 bases, with 8 bases between. As to time point: blood 4 weeks post-SBRT, at nephrectomy. Treatment given: 15 Gy SBRT to primary tumor, nephrectomy 4 weeks later. Nephrectomy followed 15 Gy stereotactic body radiation by 4 weeks. Repertoires were generated with immunoSEQ multiplex PCR, while TCRdb's copy carries only in-frame clones and drops some. The table has 130,000 to 150,000 clones, roughly 90% seen once; the top ten hold 15% to 20%.

The TCR was taken from a woman between 45 and 60 years old with renal cell carcinoma. Sequencing used blood, obtained from a patient whose treatment included radiotherapy and nephrectomy. The rearrangement uses TRBV27 and TRBJ2-7; D may be TRBD1 (5 bases). For the CDR3, the DNA is TGTGCCAGCAGTTTATCGGCAGGGACCTACGAGCAGTACTTC. It yields the protein CASSLSAGTYEQYF.